The rows below give T cell receptor beta chains drawn from one sample of a study of T-cell memory formation after mild COVID-19. MiXCR, run by TCRdb on the 5' RACE reads, gives a single entry per CDR3 protein. Among approximately 240,000 distinct CDR3 sequences listed, roughly 15% were seen once. The sample taken for sequencing was PBMCs or a T cell subset sorted from them (not recorded which). All receptors come from a man between 18 and 35 years old who had mild COVID-19 (a few samples of this study predate the infection). Cell type and time point are not known. The CDR3 runs from the conserved cysteine through the conserved F or W. The D gene is left open where the match is weak. Part of the rows lack a size; the others show once, few, many or a class for expanded clones.

CDR3 length: 13
V gene: TRBV12-3/TRBV12-4
J gene: TRBJ1-2
clone size: NA
D gene: NA
CDR3 DNA: TGTGCCAGCAGAAAGGGAGGGGCGCTTGGCTACACCTTC
CDR3 protein: CASRKGGALGYTF

CDR3 length: 15
V gene: TRBV2
J gene: TRBJ2-2
clone size: NA
D gene: NA
CDR3 DNA: TGTGCCAGCAGTGAAATAGTTGGCAGCACCGGGGAGCTGTTTTTT
CDR3 protein: CASSEIVGSTGELFF

CDR3 length: 15
V gene: TRBV18
J gene: TRBJ2-1
clone size: few
D gene: TRBD1
CDR3 DNA: TGTGCCAGCTCACCAGGGACAGGGTTCTACAATGAGCAGTTCTTC
CDR3 protein: CASSPGTGFYNEQFF

CDR3 length: 16
V gene: TRBV4-3
J gene: TRBJ1-4
clone size: few
D gene: NA
CDR3 DNA: TGCGCCAGCAGCCTCGACAGTGGACGGGTAGATGAAAAACTGTTTTTT
CDR3 protein: CASSLDSGRVDEKLFF

CDR3 length: 12
V gene: TRBV7-3
J gene: TRBJ2-2
clone size: few
D gene: NA
CDR3 DNA: TGTGTCGTGGGGTGGGGCACCGGGGAGCTGTTTTTT
CDR3 protein: CVVGWGTGELFF

CDR3 length: 15
V gene: TRBV7-8
J gene: TRBJ1-3
clone size: many
D gene: NA
CDR3 DNA: TGTGCCAGCACCCGACTCTCCGGAAGACTTAACACCATATATTTT
CDR3 protein: CASTRLSGRLNTIYF

CDR3 length: 13
V gene: TRBV4-1
J gene: TRBJ1-1
clone size: many
D gene: NA
CDR3 DNA: TGCGCCAGCAGCAAGAGACAGGAGTATGAAGCTTTCTTT
CDR3 protein: CASSKRQEYEAFF

CDR3 length: 14
V gene: TRBV7-9
J gene: TRBJ2-1
clone size: few
D gene: NA
CDR3 DNA: TGTGCCAGCAGCTTAGGGTACAGCAGGGGTGATCAGTTCTTC
CDR3 protein: CASSLGYSRGDQFF

CDR3 length: 15
V gene: TRBV4-3
J gene: TRBJ1-3
clone size: few
D gene: NA
CDR3 DNA: TGCGCCAGCAGCCAAGAAGGCGGGCCTGGAAACACCATATATTTT
CDR3 protein: CASSQEGGPGNTIYF

CDR3 length: 17
V gene: TRBV11-2
J gene: TRBJ2-2
clone size: NA
D gene: TRBD2
CDR3 DNA: TGTGCCAGCAGCAAACTAGCGGGGGGGCCGAACACCGGGGAGCTGTTTTTT
CDR3 protein: CASSKLAGGPNTGELFF

CDR3 length: 14
V gene: TRBV5-5
J gene: TRBJ2-3
clone size: few
D gene: NA
CDR3 DNA: TGTGCCAGCAGCTTGGCCGCTAGCCCAGATACGCAGTATTTT
CDR3 protein: CASSLAASPDTQYF

CDR3 length: 13
V gene: TRBV18
J gene: TRBJ1-5
clone size: many
D gene: TRBD1
CDR3 DNA: TGTGCCAGCCAAGGACAGGCAAATCAGCCCCAGCATTTT
CDR3 protein: CASQGQANQPQHF

CDR3 length: 15
V gene: TRBV7-2
J gene: TRBJ1-1
clone size: NA
D gene: NA
CDR3 DNA: TGTGCCAGCAGCCCTTCCGGTGGATGGAACACTGAAGCTTTCTTT
CDR3 protein: CASSPSGGWNTEAFF

CDR3 length: 12
V gene: TRBV3-1
J gene: TRBJ2-3
clone size: NA
D gene: NA
CDR3 DNA: TGTGCCAGCAGCCGTCAGGCAGATACGCAGTATTTT
CDR3 protein: CASSRQADTQYF

CDR3 length: 18
V gene: TRBV7-8
J gene: TRBJ2-5
clone size: NA
D gene: TRBD2
CDR3 DNA: TGTGCCAGCAGCTTCAGGACTAGCGGGGGGGGACGAAAAGAGACCCAGTACTTC
CDR3 protein: CASSFRTSGGGRKETQYF

CDR3 length: 17
V gene: TRBV18
J gene: TRBJ2-3
clone size: NA
D gene: TRBD1
CDR3 DNA: TGTGCCAGCTCACCACAAGTGGGGACAGGGATCACAGATACGCAGTATTTT
CDR3 protein: CASSPQVGTGITDTQYF

CDR3 length: 14
V gene: TRBV6-5
J gene: TRBJ2-3
clone size: many
D gene: TRBD2
CDR3 DNA: TGTGCCAGCAGGTCCGAAGCGGGACGAGATACGCAGTATTTT
CDR3 protein: CASRSEAGRDTQYF